This T cell receptor (beta chain) was captured by sequencing in a study of blood T cell repertoires in COVID-19. On the study more broadly: Collection of acute and convalescent COVID-19 samples took place in the United States, Italy and Spain. From T cells, B-cell-depleted T cells, or PBMCs came the material, which was cDNA or gDNA.

The sample holds one count of this clone. In the authors' workflow: Cell counts per sample came from amplifying reference gene primers. Sequencing was performed with immunoSEQ multiplex PCR; in TCRdb, only in-frame clones are kept and a portion is missing. Clone size and the V and J calls come from that table; the DNA yielded D and trimming. The sample records 21,000 or so clones, 86% being singletons. Germline trimming cut 5 bases from V and 1 base from J; bases unmatched to any gene: 7. CDR1 is SGHAT, CDR2 FQNNGV, per germline. This CDR3 comprises 16 residues. The chain has TRBV11-2 and TRBJ2-2, with TRBD1 matching over 7 bases. Sequencing was performed on peripheral blood. The TCR sequence derives from a man aged 50 or older with active COVID-19. CDR3 region: CASSARAGGNTGELFF. For the CDR3, the DNA is TGTGCCAGCAGCGCCCGGGCAGGGGGGAACACCGGGGAGCTGTTTTTT.